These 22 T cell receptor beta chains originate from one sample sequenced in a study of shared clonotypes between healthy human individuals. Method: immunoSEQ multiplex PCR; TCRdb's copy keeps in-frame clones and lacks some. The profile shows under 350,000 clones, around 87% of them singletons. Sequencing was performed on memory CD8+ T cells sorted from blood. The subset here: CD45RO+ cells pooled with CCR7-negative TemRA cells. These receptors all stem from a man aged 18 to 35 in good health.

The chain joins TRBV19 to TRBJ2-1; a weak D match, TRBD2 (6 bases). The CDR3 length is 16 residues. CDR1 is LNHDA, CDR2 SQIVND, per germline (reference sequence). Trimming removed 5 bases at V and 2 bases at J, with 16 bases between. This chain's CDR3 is CASSPFEGGTYNEQFF. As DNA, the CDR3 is TGTGCCAGTAGTCCCTTCGAGGGAGGAACCTACAATGAGCAGTTCTTC.

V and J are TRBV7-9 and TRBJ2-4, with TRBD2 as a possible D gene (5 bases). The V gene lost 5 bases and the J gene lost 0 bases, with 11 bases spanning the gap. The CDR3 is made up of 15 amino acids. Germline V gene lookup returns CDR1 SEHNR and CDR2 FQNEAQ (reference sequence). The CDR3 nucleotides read TGTGCCAGCAGCCAGGCCGGGATAGCCAAAAACATTCAGTACTTC. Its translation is CASSQAGIAKNIQYF.

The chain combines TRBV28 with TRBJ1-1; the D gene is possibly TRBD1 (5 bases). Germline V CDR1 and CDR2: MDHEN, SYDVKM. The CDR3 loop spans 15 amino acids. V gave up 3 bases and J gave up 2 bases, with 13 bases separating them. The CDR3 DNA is TGTGCCAGCAGTTTTGACTGGGGGAGTAACACTGAAGCTTTCTTT. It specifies CASSFDWGSNTEAFF.

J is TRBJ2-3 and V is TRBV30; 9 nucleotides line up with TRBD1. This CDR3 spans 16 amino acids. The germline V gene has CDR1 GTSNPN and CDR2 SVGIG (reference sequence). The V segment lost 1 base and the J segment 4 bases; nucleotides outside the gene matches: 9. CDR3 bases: TGTGCCTGGAGTGGGGCCCGGACAGGGGTGGCAGATACGCAGTATTTT. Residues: CAWSGARTGVADTQYF.

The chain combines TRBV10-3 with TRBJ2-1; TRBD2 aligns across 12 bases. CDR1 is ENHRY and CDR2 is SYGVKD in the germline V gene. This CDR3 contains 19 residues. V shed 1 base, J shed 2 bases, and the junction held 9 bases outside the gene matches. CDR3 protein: CAISEYASGGALTYNEQFF. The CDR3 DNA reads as TGTGCCATCAGTGAGTATGCTAGCGGGGGGGCCTTGACCTACAATGAGCAGTTCTTC.

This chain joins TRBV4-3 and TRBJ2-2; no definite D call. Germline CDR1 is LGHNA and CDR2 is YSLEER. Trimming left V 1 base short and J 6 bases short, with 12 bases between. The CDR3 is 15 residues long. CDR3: CASSQVLSDPGELFF. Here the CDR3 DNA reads TGCGCCAGCAGCCAAGTCCTCAGCGATCCCGGGGAGCTGTTTTTT.

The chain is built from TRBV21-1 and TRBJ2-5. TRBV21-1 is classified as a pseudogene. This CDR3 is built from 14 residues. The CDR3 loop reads CASSKWPGEETQYF. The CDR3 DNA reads TGTGCCAGCAGCAAATGGCCAGGAGAAGAGACCCAGTACTTC.

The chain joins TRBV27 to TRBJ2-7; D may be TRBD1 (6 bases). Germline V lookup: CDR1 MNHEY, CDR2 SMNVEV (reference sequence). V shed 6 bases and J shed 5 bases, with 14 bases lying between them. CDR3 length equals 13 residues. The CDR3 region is CASRPTGPHEQYF. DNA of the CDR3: TGTGCCAGCAGGCCTACAGGGCCCCACGAGCAGTACTTC.

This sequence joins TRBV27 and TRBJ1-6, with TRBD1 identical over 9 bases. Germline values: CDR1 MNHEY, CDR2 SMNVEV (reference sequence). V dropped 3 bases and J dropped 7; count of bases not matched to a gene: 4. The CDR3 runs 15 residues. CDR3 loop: CASSFVTGGNSPLHF. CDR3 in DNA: TGTGCCAGCAGTTTCGTGACAGGGGGGAATTCACCCCTCCACTTT.

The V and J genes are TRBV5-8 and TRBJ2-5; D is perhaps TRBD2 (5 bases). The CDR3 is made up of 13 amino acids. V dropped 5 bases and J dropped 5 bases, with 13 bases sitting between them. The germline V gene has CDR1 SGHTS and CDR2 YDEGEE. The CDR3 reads CASRTPGGETQYF. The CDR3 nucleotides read TGTGCCAGCAGAACCCCTGGAGGCGAGACCCAGTACTTC.

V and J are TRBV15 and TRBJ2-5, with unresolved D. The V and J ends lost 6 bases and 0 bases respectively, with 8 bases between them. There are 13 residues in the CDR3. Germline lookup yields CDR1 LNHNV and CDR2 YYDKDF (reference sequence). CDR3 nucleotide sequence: TGTGCCACCAGTAACGCCGACCAAGAGACCCAGTACTTC. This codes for CATSNADQETQYF.

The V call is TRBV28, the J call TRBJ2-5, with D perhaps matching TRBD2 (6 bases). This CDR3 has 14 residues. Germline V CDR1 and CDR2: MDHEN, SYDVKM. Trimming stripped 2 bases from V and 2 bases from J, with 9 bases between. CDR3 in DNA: TGTGCCAGCAGTTTAATCGGGGGACAAGAGACCCAGTACTTC. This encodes CASSLIGGQETQYF.

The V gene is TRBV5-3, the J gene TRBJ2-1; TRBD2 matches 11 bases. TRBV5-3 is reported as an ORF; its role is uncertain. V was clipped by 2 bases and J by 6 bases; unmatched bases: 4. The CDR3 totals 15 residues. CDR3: CARSLRLAGGNEQFF. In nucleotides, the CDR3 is TGTGCCAGAAGCTTAAGGCTAGCGGGGGGCAATGAGCAGTTCTTC.

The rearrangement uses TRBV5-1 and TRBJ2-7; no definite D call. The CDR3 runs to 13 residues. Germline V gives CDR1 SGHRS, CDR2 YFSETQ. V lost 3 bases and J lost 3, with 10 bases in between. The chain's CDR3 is CASSWALNYEQYF. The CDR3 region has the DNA TGCGCCAGCAGCTGGGCTTTAAACTACGAGCAGTACTTC. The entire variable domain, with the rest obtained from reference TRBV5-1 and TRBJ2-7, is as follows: KAGVTQTPRYLIKTRGQQVTLSCSPISGHRSVSWYQQTPGQGLQFLFEYFSETQRNKGNFPGRFSGRQFSNSRSEMNVSTLELGDSALYLCASSWALNYEQYFGPGTRLTVT.

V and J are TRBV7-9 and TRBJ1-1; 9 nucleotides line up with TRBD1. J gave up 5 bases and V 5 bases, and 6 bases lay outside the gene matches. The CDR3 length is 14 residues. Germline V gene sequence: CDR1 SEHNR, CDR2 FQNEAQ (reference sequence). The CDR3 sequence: CASSGTGWRTEAFF. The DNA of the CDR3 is TGTGCCAGCAGCGGGACAGGGTGGAGGACTGAAGCTTTCTTT.

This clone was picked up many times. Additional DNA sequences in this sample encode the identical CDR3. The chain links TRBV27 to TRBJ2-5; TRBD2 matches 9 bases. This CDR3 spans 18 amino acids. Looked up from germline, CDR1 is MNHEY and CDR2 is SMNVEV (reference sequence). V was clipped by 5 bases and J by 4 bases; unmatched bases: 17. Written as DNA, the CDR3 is TGTGCCAGCAGTCCCCTAGGCGTGGGAGCGGGGGGTACAGAGACCCAGTACTTC. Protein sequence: CASSPLGVGAGGTETQYF.

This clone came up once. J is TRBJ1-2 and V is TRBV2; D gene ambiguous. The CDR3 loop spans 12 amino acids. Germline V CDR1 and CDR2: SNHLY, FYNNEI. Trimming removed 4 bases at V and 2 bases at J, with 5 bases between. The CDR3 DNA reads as TGTGCCAGCAGTGGAACAAACTATGGCTACACCTTC. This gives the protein CASSGTNYGYTF. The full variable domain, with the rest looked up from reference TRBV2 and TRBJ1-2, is EPEVTQTPSHQVTQMGQEVILRCVPISNHLYFYWYRQILGQKVEFLVSFYNNEISEKSEIFDDQFSVERPDGSNFTLKIRSTKLEDSAMYFCASSGTNYGYTFGSGTRLTVV.

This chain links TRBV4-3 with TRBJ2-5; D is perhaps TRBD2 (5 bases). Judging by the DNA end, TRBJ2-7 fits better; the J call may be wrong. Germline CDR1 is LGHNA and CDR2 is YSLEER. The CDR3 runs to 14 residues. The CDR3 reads CASSQDRGFYEQYF. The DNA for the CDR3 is TGCGCCAGCAGCCAAGATCGAGGGTTCTACGAGCAGTACTTC.

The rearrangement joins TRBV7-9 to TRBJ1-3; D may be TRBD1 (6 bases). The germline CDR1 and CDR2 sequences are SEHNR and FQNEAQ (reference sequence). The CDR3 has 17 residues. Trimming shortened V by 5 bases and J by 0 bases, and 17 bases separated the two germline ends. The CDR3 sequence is CASSPGHQKTSGNTIYF. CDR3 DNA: TGTGCCAGCAGCCCGGGACACCAAAAAACCTCTGGAAACACCATATATTTT. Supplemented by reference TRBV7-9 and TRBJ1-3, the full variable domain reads DTGVSQNPRHKITKRGQNVTFRCDPISEHNRLYWYRQTLGQGPEFLTYFQNEAQLEKSRLLSDRFSAERPKGSFSTLEIQRTEQGDSAMYLCASSPGHQKTSGNTIYFGEGSWLTVV.

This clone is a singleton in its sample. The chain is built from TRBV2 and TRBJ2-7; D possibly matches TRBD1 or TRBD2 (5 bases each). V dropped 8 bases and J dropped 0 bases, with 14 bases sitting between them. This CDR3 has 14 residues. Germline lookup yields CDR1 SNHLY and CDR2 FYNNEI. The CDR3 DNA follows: TGTGCCAGCGGTTTGGCAGGGAGCTCCTACGAGCAGTACTTC. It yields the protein CASGLAGSSYEQYF.

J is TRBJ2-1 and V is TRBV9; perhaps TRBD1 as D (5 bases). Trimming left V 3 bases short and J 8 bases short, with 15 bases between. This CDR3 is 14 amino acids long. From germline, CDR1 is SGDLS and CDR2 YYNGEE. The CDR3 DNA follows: TGTGCCAGCAGCGGGGGCCTCTTAGGGGATGAGCAGTTCTTC. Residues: CASSGGLLGDEQFF.

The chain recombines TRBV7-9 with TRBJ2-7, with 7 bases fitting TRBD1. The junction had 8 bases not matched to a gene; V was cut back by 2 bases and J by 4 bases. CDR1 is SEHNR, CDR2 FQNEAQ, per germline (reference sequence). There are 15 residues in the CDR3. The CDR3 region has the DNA TGTGCCAGCAGCTTACGACAGGGCCTCCCTTACGAGCAGTACTTC. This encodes CASSLRQGLPYEQYF.